These 2 T cell receptor beta chains were all obtained from the same sample, sequenced in a study of T cells after yellow fever vaccination. MiXCR, run by TCRdb on the 5' RACE reads, gives a single entry per CDR3 protein. Of about 370,000 distinct CDR3 sequences listed, roughly 12% are singletons. The starting material was PBMCs, obtained on the day of the first yellow fever vaccination. Receptors were obtained from a man aged 18 to 29 who received the YFV17D yellow fever vaccine.

The V and J genes are TRBV5-1 and TRBJ1-2; TRBD1 matches 10 bases. The CDR3 sequence is 13 residues long. Germline loops: CDR1 SGHRS, CDR2 YFSETQ. The trim removed 4 bases at V and 14 bases at J, leaving 11 bases unmatched. The DNA for the CDR3 is TGCGCCAGCAGCGAAGCCGGGACAGGGGTATGGACCTTC. It encodes CASSEAGTGVWTF.

This clonotype has more than one count but fewer than ten. The genes are TRBV6-9 and TRBJ1-5; 8 bases map to TRBD1. Per the germline V gene, CDR1 is MNHGY and CDR2 is SVAAGI. The CDR3 extends over 15 amino acids. Trimming removed 4 bases from V and 7 bases from J; junction bases left unmatched: 9. The CDR3 DNA reads TGTGCCAGCAGTTCTTTGCGGACAGGGAGCCAGCCCCAGCATTTT. Amino acid sequence: CASSSLRTGSQPQHF.